Below, 28 T cell receptor beta chains from the same sample are listed, as sequenced in a study of blood T cell repertoires in COVID-19. Profiled with immunoSEQ multiplex PCR; TCRdb holds only in-frame clones, not every one. The data show some 100,000 clones, about 86% seen once. Sequences were obtained from peripheral blood. The receptors come from a woman aged 70-85 years with acute or convalescent COVID-19.

This sequence joins TRBV7-6 and TRBJ2-7, with 9 bases identical to TRBD2. CDR3 length: 15 amino acids. J lost 0 bases, V lost 4 bases, and 4 bases had no gene match. Germline CDR1 SGHVS, CDR2 FNYEAQ. CDR3 in DNA: TGTGCCAGCAGCTCAGGGACTAGCTCCTCCTACGAGCAGTACTTC. Residues: CASSSGTSSSYEQYF.

The chain employs TRBV13 and TRBJ2-5; 12 bases line up with TRBD2. This CDR3 contains 18 residues. The J segment lost 0 bases and the V segment lost 4 bases, leaving 9 bases of the junction unmatched. Germline values: CDR1 PRHDT, CDR2 FYEKMQ (reference sequence). The CDR3 sequence: CASSSTPGTSGYQETQYF. As DNA, the CDR3 is TGTGCCAGCAGCTCGACCCCCGGGACTAGCGGGTACCAAGAGACCCAGTACTTC.

The rearrangement uses TRBV12-3 or TRBV12-4 and TRBJ2-1, with TRBD2 matching over 8 bases. J lost 9 bases, V lost 8 bases, and 9 bases had no gene match. The CDR3 contains 13 residues. CDR3 DNA sequence: TGTGCCAGCGTCAGGACTAGCTTTTCTGAGCAGTTCTTC. It translates to CASVRTSFSEQFF.

The chain employs TRBV5-1 and TRBJ1-6; 9 bases match TRBD1. Germline-derived CDR1 and CDR2 are SGHRS and YFSETQ. This CDR3 comprises 16 residues. V shed 4 bases and J 7 bases; nucleotides not matched to a gene: 9. The CDR3, as DNA: TGCGCCAGCAGCACAAGACAGGGGGAGCGAAATTCACCCCTCCACTTT. This codes for CASSTRQGERNSPLHF.

V gene TRBV6-5 combines with J gene TRBJ2-1, with 10 bases aligning to TRBD2. Germline lookup yields CDR1 MNHEY and CDR2 SVGAGI. Germline trimming cut 6 bases from V and 14 bases from J; bases unmatched to any gene: 10. This CDR3 spans 13 amino acids. The CDR3 reads CASRTSGTPGEFF. In DNA form, the CDR3 reads TGTGCCAGCAGAACTAGCGGGACCCCGGGGGAGTTCTTC.

The rearrangement joins TRBV25-1 to TRBJ2-7; no definite D call. The CDR3 loop spans 11 amino acids. V gave up 5 bases and J gave up 4 bases, with 6 bases separating them. Germline CDR1 and CDR2: MGHDK and SYGVNS. The CDR3 is CASSPQYEQYF. Here the CDR3 DNA reads TGTGCCAGCAGTCCACAATACGAGCAGTACTTC.

This chain uses TRBV5-4 with TRBJ1-2; 8 nucleotides agree with TRBD1. In germline, CDR1 is SGHNT, CDR2 YYREEE (reference sequence). Trimming removed 4 bases from V and 7 bases from J; junction bases left unmatched: 9. The CDR3 is 14 amino acids. The chain's CDR3 is CASSQPDRAGGYTF. The DNA for the CDR3 is TGTGCCAGCAGCCAACCGGACAGGGCGGGTGGCTACACCTTC.

The CDR3 is CASSYLERTGGGYTF. CDR3 nucleotide sequence: TGTGCCAGCAGTTACTTGGAGCGGACAGGGGGGGGCTACACCTTC. The chain combines TRBV6-5 with TRBJ1-2, with TRBD1 identical over 10 bases. Germline CDR1 reads MNHEY; CDR2 reads SVGAGI. This CDR3 has 15 amino acids. The J segment lost 8 bases and the V segment lost 1 base, leaving 7 bases of the junction unmatched.

This chain joins TRBV11-2 and TRBJ2-2, with 8 bases that match TRBD2. CDR3 length: 16 residues. The ends lost 0 bases at V and 1 base at J; junction bases unmatched: 1. The germline gives CDR1 SGHAT, CDR2 FQNNGV. The CDR3 bases are TGTGCCAGCAGCTTAGAAAGCGGGGGGAACACCGGGGAGCTGTTTTTT. Translated: CASSLESGGNTGELFF.

The chain is built from TRBV10-3 and TRBJ2-7; 10 bases match TRBD1. The V gene end was trimmed by 10 bases and the J gene end by 0 bases; junction bases not matched to a gene: 6. CDR1 and CDR2 (germline): ENHRY, SYGVKD. This CDR3 is 14 amino acids long. DNA for the CDR3: TGTGCCACTGACAGGGGGCCCAGCTCCTACGAGCAGTACTTC. Encoded protein: CATDRGPSSYEQYF.

The rearrangement uses TRBV19 and TRBJ2-5; D perhaps matches TRBD2 (5 bases). V shed 3 bases and J shed 5 bases, with 10 bases lying between them. The germline gives CDR1 LNHDA, CDR2 SQIVND (reference sequence). This CDR3 spans 13 amino acids. The CDR3 region is CASSILAAETQYF. The CDR3 coding sequence is TGTGCCAGTAGTATCCTAGCAGCGGAGACCCAGTACTTC.

This chain links TRBV4-2 with TRBJ2-2, with 10 bases that match TRBD2. The V gene end was trimmed by 3 bases and the J gene end by 6 bases; junction bases not matched to a gene: 16. The CDR3 extends over 19 amino acids. The germline V gene has CDR1 LGHNA and CDR2 YNFKEQ. CDR3 coding DNA: TGTGCCAGCAGCCACCGCAGCGGGGGGGCCCGCGGGTTGGCCGGGGAGCTGTTTTTT. Translation: CASSHRSGGARGLAGELFF.

The CDR3 DNA reads TGTGCCAGCAGTTTATTGAGGGGGCTATATAGCAATCAGCCCCAGCATTTT. Translated: CASSLLRGLYSNQPQHF. The chain couples TRBV28 to TRBJ1-5; 7 nucleotides line up with TRBD1. Trimming at V came to 1 base and at J to 0 bases, leaving 6 bases not matched to a gene. Germline CDR1 MDHEN, CDR2 SYDVKM. CDR3 length equals 17 residues.

The J gene is TRBJ2-5, the V gene TRBV18; possibly TRBD1 for D (6 bases). V was clipped by 3 bases and J by 5 bases, with 13 bases between them. Germline V gives CDR1 KGHSH, CDR2 LQKENI. The CDR3 runs 14 residues. The DNA of the CDR3 is TGTGCCAGCTCACCCGGACAGCCAGCCGAGACCCAGTACTTC. It translates to CASSPGQPAETQYF.

This chain links TRBV7-9 with TRBJ2-7; 10 nucleotides match TRBD1. The CDR3 runs to 19 residues. Germline loops: CDR1 SEHNR, CDR2 FQNEAQ (reference sequence). The V gene end was trimmed by 3 bases and the J gene end by 0 bases; junction bases not matched to a gene: 14. CDR3 in DNA: TGTGCCAGCAGCTTTAGTAGGGGGGACAGGGGAGGAGGCTCCTACGAGCAGTACTTC. Amino acid sequence: CASSFSRGDRGGGSYEQYF.

The chain combines TRBV2 with TRBJ2-1; 9 bases agree with TRBD2. The CDR3 is 13 residues long. CDR1 and CDR2 from the germline V gene are SNHLY and FYNNEI. The V and J ends lost 8 bases and 5 bases, in that order; junction bases with no gene match: 4. CDR3 in amino acids: CASGTSSDNEQFF. The CDR3 coding sequence is TGTGCCAGCGGGACTAGCAGTGACAATGAGCAGTTCTTC.

V usage is TRBV2 and J usage is TRBJ1-2; a possible D gene is TRBD1 (5 bases). There are 15 residues in the CDR3. Germline CDR1 reads SNHLY; CDR2 reads FYNNEI. With 6 bases removed from V and 4 bases from J, the gap between germline ends came to 18 bases. In DNA form, the CDR3 reads TGTGCCAGCAGGGGGGGGACGGGCGCCGGCTATGGCTACACCTTC. Amino acids: CASRGGTGAGYGYTF.

Only one count was recorded for this clone. The V and J genes are TRBV19 and TRBJ1-2, with D perhaps TRBD1 (5 bases). The V gene's germline CDR1 is LNHDA and CDR2 SQIVND (reference sequence). V lost 2 bases, J lost 5 bases, and 12 bases lay in between. The CDR3 covers 14 residues. The CDR3, as DNA: TGTGCCAGTAGTATACGCAGGGCGGGGTATGGCTACACCTTC. Its protein is CASSIRRAGYGYTF.

V and J are TRBV30 and TRBJ2-6; 7 bases match TRBD1. The CDR3 runs 18 residues. Per germline, CDR1 GTSNPN and CDR2 SVGIG (reference sequence). V lost 5 bases and J lost 0; bases outside the gene matches: 13. The chain's CDR3 is CAWQGEWSIRSGANVLTF. The CDR3 DNA reads TGTGCCTGGCAGGGGGAATGGTCCATCCGCTCTGGGGCCAACGTCCTGACTTTC.

The chain is built from TRBV25-1 and TRBJ2-7; D not resolved. Per germline, CDR1 MGHDK and CDR2 SYGVNS. V lost 2 bases to trimming and J lost 2 bases, with 13 bases between them. CDR3 size: 15 residues. Here the CDR3 DNA reads TGTGCCAGCAGTGAAACAAGGAGCCCGCCCTACGAGCAGTACTTC. Protein product: CASSETRSPPYEQYF.

There are a few counts of this clone. The chain employs TRBV29-1 and TRBJ2-1; tentative D call: TRBD1 (6 bases). V shed 7 bases and J shed 4 bases, with 17 bases lying between them. CDR3 length: 14 residues. In germline, CDR1 is SQVTM, CDR2 ANQGSEA. This chain's CDR3 is CSAGQGGNYNEQFF. CDR3 bases: TGCAGCGCCGGGCAAGGGGGAAATTACAATGAGCAGTTCTTC.

The DNA of the CDR3 is TGTGCCAGCAGCATAGGACCCTTAGCGGGAGGCGGATACGAGCAGTACTTC. Translated, it gives CASSIGPLAGGGYEQYF. The chain couples TRBV5-4 to TRBJ2-7; 10 nucleotides match TRBD2. The length of the CDR3 is 17 residues. CDR1 and CDR2 (germline): SGHNT, YYREEE (reference sequence). V gave up 4 bases and J gave up 4 bases; unmatched junction bases: 14.

In nucleotides, the CDR3 is TGTGCCAGTATGGACAGTGGCACTGAAGCTTTCTTT. It encodes CASMDSGTEAFF. This rearrangement joins TRBV19 to TRBJ1-1, with D possibly TRBD1 on 6 matching bases. CDR1 LNHDA and CDR2 SQIVND come from the germline V gene (reference sequence). V was trimmed by 7 bases and J by 4 bases, leaving 10 bases between them. The CDR3 extends over 12 amino acids.

The rearrangement joins TRBV5-6 to TRBJ1-2; 8 bases fit TRBD1. There are 14 residues in the CDR3. Unmatched junction bases numbered 6, after V lost 4 bases and J lost 4 bases. Germline CDR1 reads SGHDT; CDR2 reads YYEEEE. CDR3 residues: CASSRSGGSYGYTF. The CDR3 DNA follows: TGTGCCAGCAGCAGATCAGGGGGCAGCTATGGCTACACCTTC.

The chain has TRBV3-1 (or the pseudogene TRBV3-2) and TRBJ2-5; 10 nucleotides align to TRBD2. The CDR3 sequence is 16 residues long. Germline assignment: CDR1 LGHDT and CDR2 YNNKEL (reference sequence). V lost 4 bases and J lost 4; bases outside the gene matches: 9. CDR3 bases: TGTGCCAGCAGCCCCACAGCGGGGGGGAGGACAGAGACCCAGTACTTC. Amino acid sequence: CASSPTAGGRTETQYF.

The chain uses TRBV4-1 and TRBJ2-5, with 8 nucleotides matching TRBD2. The CDR3 is 16 amino acids. Germline assignment: CDR1 MGHRA and CDR2 YSYEKL. With V trimmed by 3 bases and J by 5 bases, 11 bases remained unmatched. Written as DNA, the CDR3 is TGCGCCAGCAGCCACCTACTAGCGGCACAGGAGGAGACCCAGTACTTC. Its protein product is CASSHLLAAQEETQYF.

This clone was counted between two and nine times. The chain combines TRBV28 with TRBJ2-1, with 14 bases matching TRBD2. The CDR3 length is 16 residues. V lost 7 bases and J lost 3; bases outside the gene matches: 5. Per germline, CDR1 MDHEN and CDR2 SYDVKM. The CDR3 protein is CASTRLAGGVYNEQFF. CDR3 coding DNA: TGTGCCAGCACGCGACTAGCGGGAGGGGTCTACAATGAGCAGTTCTTC.

The rearrangement links TRBV6-2 or TRBV6-3 to TRBJ2-1; 9 nucleotides align to TRBD1. V gave up 1 base and J gave up 4 bases; unmatched junction bases: 5. This CDR3 has 16 residues. Germline loops: CDR1 MNHEY, CDR2 SVGEGT. The CDR3 nucleotides are TGTGCCAGCAGTTACTTTCCGGGACAGGGTTACAATGAGCAGTTCTTC. Amino acids: CASSYFPGQGYNEQFF.